This T cell receptor (beta chain) is drawn from a study of T-cell reconstitution after alpha-beta-depleted transplantation in children. General study results and limits: The origin of alpha-beta T cells about two months after transplant was reportedly several hundred expanded graft clones.

Ten or more counts support this clonotype. Antigen specificity is unknown. Unique molecular identifiers were incorporated into the prepared TCRbeta library. MiXCR, applied by TCRdb to the PCR reads, yields one record per CDR3 protein. The data hold about 120,000 distinct CDR3 sequences, with 10% observed a single time. V was pared by 3 bases and J by 1 base, with 6 bases between. This CDR3 region has 13 residues. The chain links TRBV12-3 or TRBV12-4 to TRBJ1-2; D gene unclear. The sequence derives from a boy younger than 10 with acute lymphoblastic leukemia, due to receive a stem cell transplant. The sequences come from PBMCs, collected before TCRalphabeta/CD19-depleted stem cell transplant. CDR3 amino acids: CASSFDRNYGYTF. Written as DNA, the CDR3 is TGTGCCAGCAGTTTTGACCGTAACTATGGCTACACCTTC.